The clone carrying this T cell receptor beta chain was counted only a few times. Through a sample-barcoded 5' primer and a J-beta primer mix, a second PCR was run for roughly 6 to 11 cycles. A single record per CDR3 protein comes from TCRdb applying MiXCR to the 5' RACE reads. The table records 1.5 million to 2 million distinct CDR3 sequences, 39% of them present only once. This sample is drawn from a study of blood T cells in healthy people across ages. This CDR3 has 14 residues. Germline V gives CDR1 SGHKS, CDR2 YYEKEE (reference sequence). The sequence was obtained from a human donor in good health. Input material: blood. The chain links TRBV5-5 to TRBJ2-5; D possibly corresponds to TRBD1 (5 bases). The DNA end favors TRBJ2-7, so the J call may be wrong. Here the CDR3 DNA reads TGTGCCAGCAGCTTGTGGCAGGGTTTGGACGAGCAGTACTTC. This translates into CASSLWQGLDEQYF.